A single sample gave rise to the 18 T cell receptor beta chains below, sequenced in a study of graft-versus-host responses after intestinal transplantation. Their recognized antigens are unknown. TCRdb keeps only in-frame clones here, not all; method: immunoSEQ multiplex PCR. The table lists around 99,000 clones, 93% of them singletons. The sample was unstimulated CD8+ T cells sorted from spleen or lymph node cells, taken before intestinal transplant. The receptors derive from a human donor who received an intestinal transplant.

Regarding this clone: The junction departs from the called germline gene at one end, perhaps through a read error. The chain uses TRBV2 and TRBJ2-3, with D perhaps TRBD1 (5 bases). The CDR3 consists of 14 residues. CDR1 is SNHLY and CDR2 is FYNNEI in the germline V gene. The CDR3 nucleotides read TGTGCCAGCACCCGGGCAACGCGCACAGGTACGCAGTATTTT. Translated, it gives CASTRATRTGTQYF.

About this clone: Other DNA variants within this sample encode the same CDR3. The genes are TRBV12-5 and TRBJ2-7; weak D call: TRBD2 (5 bases). The CDR3 extends over 12 amino acids. CDR1 and CDR2 (germline): LGHNT, FRNRAP. V lost 1 base and J lost 4, with 5 bases in between. The CDR3 sequence is CASGLGGYEQYF. CDR3 DNA sequence: TGTGCTAGTGGTTTGGGAGGGTACGAGCAGTACTTC.

DNA for the CDR3: TGTGCCAGCAGCCCTACGACAGGGCCGGTTACCGGGGAGCTGTTTTTT. Residues: CASSPTTGPVTGELFF. This chain uses TRBV4-2 with TRBJ2-2, with 7 bases fitting TRBD1. The CDR3 sequence is 16 residues long. Germline V CDR1 and CDR2: LGHNA, YNFKEQ. V trimming: 4 bases; J trimming: 5 bases; junction bases outside the gene matches: 10.

The gene calls are TRBV4-3 and TRBJ1-2; D not resolved. This CDR3 is 13 amino acids long. Trimming took 1 base from V and 8 from J, leaving 11 bases between them. Germline CDR1 reads LGHNA; CDR2 reads YSLEER. The CDR3 loop reads CASSQGEVQGYTF. The CDR3 DNA reads TGCGCCAGCAGCCAAGGAGAGGTTCAAGGCTACACCTTC.

This chain uses TRBV4-1 with TRBJ2-4; 10 bases match TRBD2. V lost 0 bases and J lost 5; bases outside the gene matches: 16. The CDR3 loop spans 20 amino acids. In germline, CDR1 is MGHRA, CDR2 YSYEKL. The CDR3 nucleotides are TGCGCCAGCAGCCAAGATAGGGCTAGCGGGGGTGCAGAGCGTGAAAACATTCAGTACTTC. This encodes CASSQDRASGGAERENIQYF.

This clone was counted a single time. V is TRBV11-3 and J is TRBJ2-7; D is perhaps TRBD1 (5 bases). The V gene's germline CDR1 is SGHNT and CDR2 YENEEA. V lost 1 base, J lost 4 bases, and 11 bases lay in between. The CDR3 covers 14 residues. As DNA, the CDR3 is TGTGCCAGCAGCTTAGCCGCGACAGAATACGAGCAGTACTTC. Its protein product is CASSLAATEYEQYF.

Remarks on this clone: Sequence at one end of the junction differs from germline and may be a read error. Here the CDR3 DNA reads TGTGCCAGCAGCTTGGCAGCTAACACCGGGGAACTGTTTTTT. This gives the protein CASSLAANTGELFF. The rearrangement joins TRBV7-8 to TRBJ2-2, with D possibly being TRBD2 (5 bases). The CDR3 has 14 residues. Looked up from germline, CDR1 is SGHVS and CDR2 is FQNEAQ.

V is TRBV4-3 and J is TRBJ2-3; TRBD2 agrees at 7 bases. The trim removed 1 base at V and 2 bases at J, leaving 9 bases unmatched. The CDR3 consists of 17 residues. The germline gives CDR1 LGHNA, CDR2 YSLEER. CDR3 sequence reads: CASSQAGGTRATDTQYF. The CDR3, as DNA: TGCGCCAGCAGCCAAGCCGGGGGGACGAGGGCCACAGATACGCAGTATTTT.

The table lists this clone with a count of one. The chain couples TRBV7-9 to TRBJ2-2, with 9 bases aligning to TRBD2. This CDR3 spans 17 amino acids. Germline V gives CDR1 SEHNR, CDR2 FQNEAQ (reference sequence). The junction had 11 bases not matched to a gene; V was cut back by 5 bases and J by 4 bases. The CDR3 loop is CASSTTAGGPRTGELFF. CDR3 DNA sequence: TGTGCCAGCAGCACCACGGCGGGGGGGCCCCGCACCGGGGAGCTGTTTTTT.

The V gene is TRBV27, the J gene TRBJ2-1; TRBD2 agrees at 7 bases. Looked up from germline, CDR1 is MNHEY and CDR2 is SMNVEV (reference sequence). Trimming took 3 bases from V and 8 from J; bases not matched to a gene: 13. CDR3 length equals 16 residues. This CDR3 reads CASSFPGVRGGDEQFF. DNA of the CDR3: TGTGCCAGCAGTTTCCCCGGGGTAAGGGGAGGGGATGAGCAGTTCTTC.

The rearrangement uses TRBV7-2 and TRBJ2-2; D is perhaps TRBD2 (6 bases). Deletions cut 5 bases from V and 1 base from J, with 11 bases between. This CDR3 has 15 residues. Germline assignment: CDR1 SGHTA and CDR2 FQGNSA. The chain's CDR3 is CASSPGTLNTGELFF. CDR3 nucleotide sequence: TGTGCCAGCAGCCCCGGGACTCTGAACACCGGGGAGCTGTTTTTT. The complete variable domain, with remaining parts taken from reference TRBV7-2 and TRBJ2-2, reads GAGVSQSPSNKVTEKGKDVELRCDPISGHTALYWYRQSLGQGLEFLIYFQGNSAPDKSGLPSDRFSAERTGGSVSTLTIQRTQQEDSAVYLCASSPGTLNTGELFFGEGSRLTVL.

The J gene is TRBJ2-3, the V gene TRBV7-9; D may be TRBD1 (5 bases). Germline lookup yields CDR1 SEHNR and CDR2 FQNEAQ (reference sequence). The CDR3 is 17 residues long. The germline V and J ends were trimmed by 5 bases and 1 base, with 19 bases remaining between them. CDR3 sequence: CASSPRPREGRTDTQYF. CDR3 in DNA: TGTGCCAGCAGCCCACGTCCCAGGGAAGGGCGCACAGATACGCAGTATTTT. The full variable domain, its missing parts supplied by reference TRBV7-9 and TRBJ2-3, is DTGVSQNPRHKITKRGQNVTFRCDPISEHNRLYWYRQTLGQGPEFLTYFQNEAQLEKSRLLSDRFSAERPKGSFSTLEIQRTEQGDSAMYLCASSPRPREGRTDTQYFGPGTRLTVL.

CDR3 sequence: CASTTTGWDRGFSGNTIYF. For the CDR3, the DNA is TGTGCCAGCACCACGACGGGGTGGGACAGGGGGTTCTCTGGAAACACCATATATTTT. The chain combines TRBV11-2 with TRBJ1-3, with 11 positions matching TRBD1. Germline V gives CDR1 SGHAT, CDR2 FQNNGV. V shed 7 bases and J 0 bases; nucleotides not matched to a gene: 14. The CDR3 is 19 amino acids.

The chain couples TRBV5-5 to TRBJ2-1; D not certain. The V end was cut by 0 bases, the J end by 0 bases, with 7 bases between. The CDR3 totals 15 residues. CDR1 and CDR2 (germline): SGHKS, YYEKEE (reference sequence). The CDR3 here is CASSLGWSSYNEQFF. Written as DNA, the CDR3 is TGTGCCAGCAGCTTGGGCTGGAGCTCCTACAATGAGCAGTTCTTC.

V usage is TRBV4-1 and J usage is TRBJ2-7, with 12 bases identical to TRBD1. Germline V gives CDR1 MGHRA, CDR2 YSYEKL. The CDR3 consists of 18 residues. The V gene end was trimmed by 0 bases and the J gene end by 1 base; junction bases not matched to a gene: 7. The CDR3 sequence is CASSQENGDRGLSYEQYF. CDR3 DNA: TGCGCCAGCAGCCAAGAGAACGGGGACAGGGGGCTATCCTACGAGCAGTACTTC.

A remark on this clone: Other DNA sequences in the same sample also yield this CDR3. This chain joins TRBV5-1 and TRBJ2-3, with 11 bases matching TRBD2. This CDR3 spans 15 amino acids. The J segment lost 6 bases and the V segment lost 7 bases, leaving 10 bases of the junction unmatched. Germline lookup yields CDR1 SGHRS and CDR2 YFSETQ. The CDR3 DNA is TGCGCCAGCTCGTCTACTAGCGGGGGCGCGGATACGCAGTATTTT. It is translated as CASSSTSGGADTQYF.

The chain joins TRBV12-5 to TRBJ2-3; tentatively, D is TRBD2 (5 bases). Germline V gene data show CDR1 as LGHNT and CDR2 as FRNRAP. V was pared by 4 bases and J by 4 bases, with 6 bases between. The CDR3 totals 12 residues. CDR3 sequence: CASGYGADTQYF. CDR3 sequence (DNA): TGTGCTAGTGGTTACGGGGCAGATACGCAGTATTTT.

This chain uses TRBV4-3 with TRBJ2-1; 8 bases are shared with TRBD2. Trimming removed 3 bases from V and 6 bases from J; junction bases left unmatched: 4. Germline lookup yields CDR1 LGHNA and CDR2 YSLEER. The CDR3 totals 14 residues. CDR3 sequence (DNA): TGCGCCAGCAGCCAGTGGCGGGGGGCCAATGAGCAGTTCTTC. It translates to CASSQWRGANEQFF.